The present TCR beta chain was sequenced within a study of T and B cells in COVID-19 patients. Germline V gene lookup returns CDR1 LNHDA and CDR2 SQIVND (reference sequence). The CDR3 consists of 14 residues. Trimming removed 3 bases from V and 10 bases from J, with 16 bases in between. This clonotype appeared a single time. Possible read error: a much larger clone is one base away. TRB rearrangements were amplified by multiplex PCR with BIOMED2 TRB-A/B primers. In TCRdb, the multiplex PCR reads were re-called with MiXCR into one record per CDR3 protein. The sample has tens of thousands of distinct CDR3 sequences, roughly 33% seen once. TRB was amplified from about 260-540 ng of blood genomic DNA.

The sample taken for sequencing was blood. This sequence was found in a human donor who had recovered from COVID-19. V usage is TRBV19 and J usage is TRBJ2-1, with D possibly TRBD2 on 5 matching bases. CDR3 coding DNA: TGTGCCAGTAGTATTGAGGGTATGGGCTACGAGCAGTTCTTC. Translating it yields CASSIEGMGYEQFF. Looking up the rest from reference TRBV19 and TRBJ2-1 gives the full variable domain: DGGITQSPKYLFRKEGQNVTLSCEQNLNHDAMYWYRQDPGQGLRLIYYSQIVNDFQKGDIAEGYSVSREKKESFPLTVTSAQKNPTAFYLCASSIEGMGYEQFFGPGTRLTVL.